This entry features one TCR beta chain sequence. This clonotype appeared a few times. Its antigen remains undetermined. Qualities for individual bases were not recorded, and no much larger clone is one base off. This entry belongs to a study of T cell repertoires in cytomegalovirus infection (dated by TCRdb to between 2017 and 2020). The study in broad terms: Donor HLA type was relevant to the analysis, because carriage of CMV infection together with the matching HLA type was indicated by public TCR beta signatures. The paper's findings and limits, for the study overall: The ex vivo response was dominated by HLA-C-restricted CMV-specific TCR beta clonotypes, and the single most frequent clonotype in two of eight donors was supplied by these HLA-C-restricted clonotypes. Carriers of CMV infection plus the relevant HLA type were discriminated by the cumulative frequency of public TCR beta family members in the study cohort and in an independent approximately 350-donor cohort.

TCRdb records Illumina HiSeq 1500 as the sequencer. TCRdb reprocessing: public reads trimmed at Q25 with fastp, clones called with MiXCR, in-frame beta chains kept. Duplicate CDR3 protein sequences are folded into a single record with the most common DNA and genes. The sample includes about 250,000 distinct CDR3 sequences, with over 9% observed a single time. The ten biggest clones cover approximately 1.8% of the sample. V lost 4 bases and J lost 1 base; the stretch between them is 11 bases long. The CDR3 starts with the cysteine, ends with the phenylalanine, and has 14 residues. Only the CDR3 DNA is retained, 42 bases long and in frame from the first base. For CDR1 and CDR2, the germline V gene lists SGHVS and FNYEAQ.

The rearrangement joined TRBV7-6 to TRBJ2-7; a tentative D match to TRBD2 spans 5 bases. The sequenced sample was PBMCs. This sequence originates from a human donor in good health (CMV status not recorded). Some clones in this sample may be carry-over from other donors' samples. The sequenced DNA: TGTGCCAGCAGCTACCGGGAAGGGTCCTACGAGCAGTACTTC. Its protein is CASSYREGSYEQYF.